The entry that follows covers one T cell receptor (beta chain) sequence. What it binds is unknown. The sample comes from a study of CD8 T cells in ankylosing spondylitis. Looked up from germline, CDR1 is MDHEN and CDR2 is SYDVKM. The V and J ends lost 5 bases and 6 bases respectively, with 20 bases between them. The CDR3 runs 15 residues. Study findings and constraints: Disease-linked clones bore a CD8+ phenotype, appearing relatively rarely in peripheral blood. Reportedly, significant enrichment of disease-linked clones occurred in matched ankylosing spondylitis synovial fluid. Certain motif variants had earlier appeared in reactive arthritis synovial fluid and blood. Fewer than ten highly homologous variants made up a TCR beta motif, and this motif appeared characteristic of ankylosing spondylitis blood.

Each TCR beta library was made by quantitative 5'-RACE that incorporated molecular barcodes. MiXCR was run by TCRdb on the 5' RACE reads, yielding one entry per CDR3 protein. The sample has roughly 700,000 distinct CDR3 sequences; roughly 19% are singletons. This clonotype was sampled from a male donor with ankylosing spondylitis. The V gene is TRBV28, the J gene TRBJ2-7; possible D gene TRBD2, 5 bases. The sample consisted of blood, either unsorted or a sorted T cell fraction (not recorded which). CDR3 loop: CASSPLKPTLAEQYF. The DNA of the CDR3 is TGTGCCAGCAGTCCCCTCAAACCCACTCTAGCCGAGCAGTACTTC.